This T cell receptor (beta chain) was sequenced in a study of Ad26.COV2.S vaccination and SARS-CoV-2 variants. The overall study: Intramuscularly, Ad26.COV2.S was given either once or twice, 56 days apart. Whole-study findings and limits: After vaccination, substantial breadth of spike-specific CD8+ and CD4+ responses was reported. People given the vaccine had a wider spike-specific TCR breadth than placebo recipients did.

Of note for this clone: The antigen is undetermined.

The treatment denotes: around 19 received Ad26.COV2.S at low or high dose, single or two shots; about 5 received placebo; per-sample allocation not given. Vaccine and placebo recipients were sampled on day 63 after the first injection. Sequenced by immunoSEQ multiplex PCR; TCRdb stores in-frame clones only, minus some. The sample comprises 200,000 to 300,000 clones, around 85% of which are singletons, and under 3% rests with the top ten. V was trimmed by 6 bases and J by 8 bases, leaving 25 bases between them. The CDR3 has 16 amino acids. Germline V gene sequence: CDR1 MNHEY, CDR2 SVGEGT. The material sequenced was peripheral blood, taken in a trial of Ad26.COV2.S vaccine versus placebo. The origin of this receptor is a person aged 18-60 years who received the Ad26.COV2.S COVID-19 vaccine or a placebo. V is TRBV6-2 or TRBV6-3 and J is TRBJ1-2, with D hard to call. The CDR3 region has the DNA TGTGCCAGCAGCCTACTTAGCCGGACCTTGGCGGAGGGCTACACCTTC. It is translated as CASSLLSRTLAEGYTF.